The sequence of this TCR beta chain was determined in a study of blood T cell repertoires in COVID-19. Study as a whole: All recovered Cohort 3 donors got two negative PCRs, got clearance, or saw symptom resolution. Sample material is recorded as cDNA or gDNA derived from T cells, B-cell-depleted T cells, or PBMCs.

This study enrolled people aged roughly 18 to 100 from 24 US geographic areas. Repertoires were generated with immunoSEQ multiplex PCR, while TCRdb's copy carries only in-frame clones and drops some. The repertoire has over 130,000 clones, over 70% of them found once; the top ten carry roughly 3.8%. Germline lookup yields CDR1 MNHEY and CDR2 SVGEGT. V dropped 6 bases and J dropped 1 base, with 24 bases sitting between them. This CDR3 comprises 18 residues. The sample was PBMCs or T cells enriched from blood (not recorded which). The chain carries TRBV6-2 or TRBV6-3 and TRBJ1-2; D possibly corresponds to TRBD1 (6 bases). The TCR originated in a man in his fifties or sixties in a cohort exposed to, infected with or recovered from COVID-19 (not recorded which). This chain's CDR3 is CASSSGRDTSRLNYGYTF. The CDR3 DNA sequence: TGTGCCAGCAGCTCCGGTCGGGACACCTCGCGCCTTAACTATGGCTACACCTTC.